What follows are 24 T cell receptor beta chains derived from one specimen sequenced in a study of T cells in Graves' hyperthyroidism and ophthalmopathy. Amplified TCR beta CDR3 regions came from RNA transcripts. HTBI primers were the set used in a first-round RT-PCR of the TCR CDR3. One entry per CDR3 protein results from TCRdb running MiXCR on the multiplex PCR reads. The sample includes over 400,000 distinct CDR3 sequences, under 25% of them seen just once. Sequencing was done on a sample of blood. The receptors stem from a woman aged 70-85 years with Graves' ophthalmopathy.

This clonotype was picked up many times. The chain has TRBV3-1 and TRBJ2-7; D gene uncertain. V shed 1 base and J shed 5 bases, with 12 bases lying between them. Germline V lookup: CDR1 LGHDT, CDR2 YNNKEL (reference sequence). CDR3 length: 14 residues. The CDR3 region is CASSQGSAAHEQYF. CDR3 in DNA: TGTGCCAGCAGCCAAGGATCGGCAGCTCACGAGCAGTACTTC.

The chain couples TRBV5-1 to TRBJ1-1; TRBD1 aligns across 10 bases. The CDR3 runs 17 residues. The J segment lost 3 bases and the V segment lost 4 bases, leaving 12 bases of the junction unmatched. Germline assignment: CDR1 SGHRS and CDR2 YFSETQ. CDR3 sequence reads: CASSQGQGYVWDTEAFF. The CDR3 region has the DNA TGCGCCAGCAGCCAGGGACAGGGGTATGTTTGGGACACTGAAGCTTTCTTT.

This clonotype was observed at least ten times. The chain links TRBV7-2 to TRBJ2-1; no clear D gene. V lost 1 base to trimming and J lost 0 bases, with 7 bases between them. Germline loops: CDR1 SGHTA, CDR2 FQGNSA. The CDR3 spans 15 residues. CDR3 protein: CASSLVSNSYNEQFF. The DNA of the CDR3 is TGTGCCAGCAGCTTAGTTAGTAACTCCTACAATGAGCAGTTCTTC. Full variable domain (rest looked up from reference TRBV7-2 and TRBJ2-1): GAGVSQSPSNKVTEKGKDVELRCDPISGHTALYWYRQSLGQGLEFLIYFQGNSAPDKSGLPSDRFSAERTGGSVSTLTIQRTQQEDSAVYLCASSLVSNSYNEQFFGPGTRLTVL.

Ten or more counts support this clonotype. J is TRBJ2-3 and V is TRBV12-5; 12 bases are shared with TRBD2. Looked up from germline, CDR1 is LGHNT and CDR2 is FRNRAP. Trimming removed 3 bases from V and 0 bases from J; junction bases left unmatched: 7. The CDR3 consists of 18 residues. Here the CDR3 reads CASGLGTSGRSSTDTQYF. The CDR3 DNA is TGTGCTAGTGGTTTAGGAACTAGCGGGAGGTCCAGCACAGATACGCAGTATTTT. Supplemented by reference TRBV12-5 and TRBJ2-3, the full variable domain reads DARVTQTPRHKVTEMGQEVTMRCQPILGHNTVFWYRQTMMQGLELLAYFRNRAPLDDSGMPKDRFSAEMPDATLATLKIQPSEPRDSAVYFCASGLGTSGRSSTDTQYFGPGTRLTVL.

This clonotype was counted at least ten times. J is TRBJ2-3 and V is TRBV29-1, with 7 positions matching TRBD2. CDR1 and CDR2 (germline): SQVTM, ANQGSEA. V was pared by 6 bases and J by 2 bases, with 5 bases of the junction left unmatched. The CDR3 has 13 residues. This CDR3 reads CSVKAGSTDTQYF. In nucleotides, the CDR3 is TGCAGCGTAAAAGCGGGATCCACAGATACGCAGTATTTT.

V gene TRBV9 combines with J gene TRBJ2-2; 8 bases are shared with TRBD1. The CDR3 runs to 14 residues. Losses at the gene ends were 4 bases for V and 13 bases for J; bases not matched to a gene: 12. Germline V gives CDR1 SGDLS, CDR2 YYNGEE. Here the CDR3 reads CASSRGQGESGLFF. The CDR3 nucleotides are TGTGCCAGCAGCCGTGGACAGGGAGAGAGTGGGCTGTTTTTT.

In the case of this clonotype: This may stem from a read error, because a much larger clone lies one nucleotide away. V is TRBV28 and J is TRBJ2-3, with 9 bases identical to TRBD1. Looked up from germline, CDR1 is MDHEN and CDR2 is SYDVKM. CDR3 length equals 17 residues. The CDR3 sequence: CASRGTGRGGLTDTKYF. Here the CDR3 DNA reads TGTGCCAGCAGAGGGACAGGGAGGGGAGGTCTCACAGATACGAAGTATTTT.

This clonotype was recorded many times. The chain joins TRBV7-2 to TRBJ2-1, with D possibly being TRBD2 (5 bases). Germline CDR1 reads SGHTA; CDR2 reads FQGNSA. The CDR3 contains 14 residues. Trimming took off 3 bases at V and 6 bases at J, with 12 bases between the two ends. The CDR3 nucleotides are TGTGCCAGCAGCTTCCTCCGGGAAGTCAATGAGCAGTTCTTC. The encoded protein is CASSFLREVNEQFF.

This clonotype came up many times. The CDR3: CASSIRRNTEAFF. The CDR3 nucleotides read TGTGCCAGCAGCATTCGACGGAACACTGAAGCTTTCTTT. This rearrangement joins TRBV19 to TRBJ1-1; no firm D call. Germline V lookup: CDR1 LNHDA, CDR2 SQIVND (reference sequence). This CDR3 has 13 residues. V dropped 9 bases and J dropped 1 base, with 12 bases sitting between them.

The chain links TRBV20-1 to TRBJ2-5, with D uncertain. The CDR3 runs to 15 residues. Germline-derived CDR1 and CDR2 are DFQATT and SNEGSKA (reference sequence). Trimming left V 2 bases short and J 5 bases short, with 18 bases between. The chain's CDR3 is CSARTPRRIRETQYF. The CDR3 bases are TGCAGTGCTAGAACTCCTCGCCGGATCAGGGAGACCCAGTACTTC.

This clonotype has a handful of counts. CDR3 region: CASSQDPVAKNIQYF. CDR3 in DNA: TGTGCCAGCAGTCAAGACCCAGTAGCCAAAAACATTCAGTACTTC. The chain combines TRBV12-3 or TRBV12-4 with TRBJ2-4; the D is unclear. V dropped 5 bases and J dropped 0 bases, with 11 bases sitting between them. The CDR3 length is 15 residues.

The chain has TRBV7-2 and TRBJ2-3, with 11 nucleotides matching TRBD2. J was trimmed by 4 bases and V by 5 bases; bases with no gene match: 5. This CDR3 contains 15 residues. Per the germline V gene, CDR1 is SGHTA and CDR2 is FQGNSA. Here the CDR3 reads CASSRLAGGADTQYF. CDR3 sequence (DNA): TGTGCCAGCAGCCGGCTAGCGGGGGGAGCAGATACGCAGTATTTT. Complete variable domain (other parts from reference TRBV7-2 and TRBJ2-3): GAGVSQSPSNKVTEKGKDVELRCDPISGHTALYWYRQSLGQGLEFLIYFQGNSAPDKSGLPSDRFSAERTGGSVSTLTIQRTQQEDSAVYLCASSRLAGGADTQYFGPGTRLTVL.

The V call is TRBV6-1, the J call TRBJ2-2; no clear D gene. CDR1 is MNHNS and CDR2 is SASEGT in the germline V gene. The CDR3 spans 15 residues. Trimming pared 4 bases from V and 4 bases from J, leaving 13 bases between. CDR3 sequence: CASSVSFQATGELFF. CDR3 DNA: TGTGCCAGCAGTGTAAGCTTCCAGGCCACCGGGGAGCTGTTTTTT.

This clonotype was recorded a few times. The V call is TRBV7-3, the J call TRBJ2-1; D ambiguous. V lost 0 bases, J lost 5 bases, and 8 bases lay in between. The CDR3 extends over 14 amino acids. Germline V gene lookup returns CDR1 SGHTA and CDR2 FQGTGA. The CDR3 loop reads CASSLTSRDNEQFF. Here the CDR3 DNA reads TGTGCCAGCAGCTTAACGAGCCGCGACAATGAGCAGTTCTTC. Using reference TRBV7-3 and TRBJ2-1 for the parts outside the CDR3, the full variable domain is GAGVSQTPSNKVTEKGKYVELRCDPISGHTALYWYRQSLGQGPEFLIYFQGTGAADDSGLPNDRFFAVRPEGSVSTLKIQRTERGDSAVYLCASSLTSRDNEQFFGPGTRLTVL.

As regards this clonotype: A much larger clone lies one base from this, so it may be a read error. The chain has TRBV5-6 and TRBJ2-2; 9 bases agree with TRBD2. Germline CDR1 is SGHDT and CDR2 is YYEEEE. After removal of 6 bases from V and 3 bases from J, the junction contained 6 bases not matched to a gene. The CDR3 has 15 residues. The CDR3 here is CASNPTSGYTGELFF. The DNA of the CDR3 is TGTGCCAGCAACCCGACTAGCGGCTACACCGGGGAGCTGTTTTTT.

In regard to this clonotype: A much larger clone lies a single base off, so this may be a read error. The V gene is TRBV10-1, the J gene TRBJ1-1; D not resolved. The V gene's germline CDR1 is WNHNN and CDR2 SYGVQD (reference sequence). This CDR3 is built from 13 residues. The CDR3 DNA follows: TGCGCCGGCAGTGAGTCCAGGAACACTGAAGCTTTCTTT. Residues: CAGSESRNTEAFF.

This clonotype was counted a few times. The chain has TRBV7-3 and TRBJ2-3, with 10 bases aligning to TRBD2. Trimming removed 1 base from V and 4 bases from J; junction bases left unmatched: 11. This CDR3 comprises 18 residues. From germline, CDR1 is SGHTA and CDR2 FQGTGA. CDR3 amino acids: CASSLIKREGLIADTQYF. The CDR3 DNA is TGTGCCAGCAGCTTAATAAAGCGGGAGGGCCTTATCGCAGATACGCAGTATTTT. The entire variable domain, with the rest obtained from reference TRBV7-3 and TRBJ2-3, is as follows: GAGVSQTPSNKVTEKGKYVELRCDPISGHTALYWYRQSLGQGPEFLIYFQGTGAADDSGLPNDRFFAVRPEGSVSTLKIQRTERGDSAVYLCASSLIKREGLIADTQYFGPGTRLTVL.

The chain is built from TRBV27 and TRBJ2-7; 12 nucleotides match TRBD2. After removal of 3 bases from V and 6 bases from J, the junction contained 6 bases not matched to a gene. The CDR3 covers 15 residues. In germline, CDR1 is MNHEY, CDR2 SMNVEV (reference sequence). CDR3 DNA sequence: TGTGCCAGCAGTTTCTCCGGACTAGCGGGATTCGAGCAGTACTTC. It yields the protein CASSFSGLAGFEQYF.

V gene TRBV5-6 combines with J gene TRBJ1-2; D might be TRBD1 (6 bases). V was cut by 2 bases and J by 6 bases, with 17 bases left in between. Germline CDR1 is SGHDT and CDR2 is YYEEEE. This CDR3 is 15 amino acids long. The CDR3 spells CASSLPGTLKHGYTF. The DNA of the CDR3 is TGTGCCAGCAGCTTACCGGGGACATTGAAGCATGGCTACACCTTC.

This chain uses TRBV9 with TRBJ2-1; 7 positions agree with TRBD2. V lost 3 bases and J lost 8; bases outside the gene matches: 14. The germline gives CDR1 SGDLS, CDR2 YYNGEE. CDR3 length: 16 amino acids. The CDR3 sequence: CASSGEGTGEGHEQFF. For the CDR3, the DNA is TGTGCCAGCAGCGGGGAGGGGACTGGGGAGGGACATGAGCAGTTCTTC.

This clonotype showed up just a few times. The V and J genes are TRBV7-9 and TRBJ1-4, with 8 nucleotides matching TRBD1. CDR3 length: 15 amino acids. Trimming removed 3 bases from V and 1 base from J; junction bases left unmatched: 1. The germline V gene has CDR1 SEHNR and CDR2 FQNEAQ (reference sequence). Here the CDR3 reads CASSFGQGTNEKLFF. Here the CDR3 DNA reads TGTGCCAGCAGCTTTGGACAGGGAACTAATGAAAAACTGTTTTTT.

In this sample, this clonotype turned up many times. The rearrangement joins TRBV7-2 to TRBJ1-5; D is undetermined. This CDR3 has 12 residues. V was pared by 4 bases and J by 4 bases, with 5 bases between. In germline, CDR1 is SGHTA, CDR2 FQGNSA. CDR3 loop: CASSSINQPQHF. The CDR3 bases are TGTGCCAGCAGCTCGATTAATCAGCCCCAGCATTTT.

V usage is TRBV30 and J usage is TRBJ1-4, with 10 bases fitting TRBD1. V shed 2 bases, J shed 4 bases, and the junction held 1 base outside the gene matches. Per germline, CDR1 GTSNPN and CDR2 SVGIG (reference sequence). CDR3 size: 14 residues. The CDR3 bases are TGTGCCTGGAGTCGGACAGGGGGTAATGAAAAACTGTTTTTT. Translating gives CAWSRTGGNEKLFF.

This clonotype was recorded many times. The chain couples TRBV11-2 to TRBJ2-2, with a weak D call TRBD2 (7 bases). This CDR3 contains 15 residues. Germline V CDR1 and CDR2: SGHAT, FQNNGV. Trimming cost V 2 bases and J 5 bases, with 12 bases left between them. The CDR3 DNA is TGTGCCAGCAGCTTATGGGGGAGGGGGACCGGGGAGCTGTTTTTT. It specifies CASSLWGRGTGELFF.